A single TCR beta chain is shown here with its context. Its specificity is unknown. The study ran its PCR with 60 Vbeta and 13 Jbeta primers. The assay was immunoSEQ multiplex PCR, and TCRdb's table has in-frame clones only and misses some. This sample has roughly 150,000 clones; about 74% occur once, and the top ten carry less than 15%. The sample originates from a study of cytomegalovirus exposure and HLA in healthy donors. Study-wide results and limits: In a later analysis, TCR beta V- and J-gene trimming was associated with a missense DCLRE1C variant.

CDR1 and CDR2 from the germline V gene are SGHTA and FQGTGA. This CDR3 is 14 amino acids long. After removal of 3 bases from V and 4 bases from J, the junction contained 4 bases not matched to a gene. The rearrangement uses TRBV7-3 and TRBJ2-5, with 8 bases aligning to TRBD1. This clonotype was sampled from a man aged 35 to 55 in good health and CMV-seropositive. The sequenced sample consisted of PBMCs. For the CDR3, the DNA is TGTGCCAGCAGCTTCTCCGGACAGGGAGAGACCCAGTACTTC. It yields the protein CASSFSGQGETQYF. Filled out from reference TRBV7-3 and TRBJ2-5, the complete variable domain reads GAGVSQTPSNKVTEKGKYVELRCDPISGHTALYWYRQSLGQGPEFLIYFQGTGAADDSGLPNDRFFAVRPEGSVSTLKIQRTERGDSAVYLCASSFSGQGETQYFGPGTRLLVL.